One and the same sample provided the 5 T cell receptor beta chains below, sequenced in a study of metastatic and nonmetastatic thyroid tumors. Thyroid surgery had not been preceded by any treatment in any patient. TCRdb reanalyzed the PCR reads with MiXCR. The sample includes about 24,000 clones, more than 20% of them seen just once. Sequenced input: tumor tissue. These receptors were taken from a male donor with papillary thyroid cancer or a benign thyroid nodule (not recorded which). Some clones in this sample may be carry-over from other donors' samples.

This chain joins TRBV11-2 and TRBJ2-1, with D possibly matching TRBD2 (6 bases). The germline gives CDR1 SGHAT, CDR2 FQNNGV. V was shortened by 4 bases and J by 3 bases, with 10 bases between the two germline ends. The CDR3 has 14 amino acids. The CDR3 region is CASSSTGGYNEQFF. The CDR3 DNA is TGTGCCAGCAGCTCTACCGGGGGCTACAATGAGCAGTTCTTC.

This clone was seen repeatedly, ten times or more. CDR3 loop: CASSLEGQTTYNEQFF. The CDR3 nucleotides read TGCGCCAGCAGCTTGGAGGGACAAACAACCTACAATGAGCAGTTCTTC. The V and J genes are TRBV5-1 and TRBJ2-1; tentatively, D is TRBD1 (6 bases). CDR1 is SGHRS and CDR2 is YFSETQ in the germline V gene. V lost 0 bases and J lost 2, with 12 bases in between. The CDR3 has 16 amino acids. The entire variable domain, with the rest obtained from reference TRBV5-1 and TRBJ2-1, is as follows: KAGVTQTPRYLIKTRGQQVTLSCSPISGHRSVSWYQQTPGQGLQFLFEYFSETQRNKGNFPGRFSGRQFSNSRSEMNVSTLELGDSALYLCASSLEGQTTYNEQFFGPGTRLTVL.

This clone occurred once. The chain employs TRBV11-2 and TRBJ2-2; 7 nucleotides align to TRBD1. Germline-derived CDR1 and CDR2 are SGHAT and FQNNGV. V dropped 7 bases and J dropped 4; count of bases not matched to a gene: 6. The CDR3 length is 14 residues. The CDR3: CASNRQGGTGELFF. As DNA, the CDR3 is TGTGCCAGCAACCGACAGGGCGGCACCGGGGAGCTGTTTTTT.

Regarding this clone: A read error may be the cause here, since a much bigger clone is one base away. At the DNA level, this CDR3 is encoded by other sequences in the same sample as well. The chain couples TRBV3-1 to TRBJ2-5; 12 positions agree with TRBD2. J lost 4 bases, V lost 6 bases, and 6 bases had no gene match. This CDR3 comprises 15 residues. CDR1 LGHDT and CDR2 YNNKEL come from the germline V gene (reference sequence). CDR3: CASSQLGLAGETQYF. CDR3 DNA sequence: TGTGCCAGCAGTCAACTGGGACTAGCGGGAGAGACCCAGTACTTC.

This clone has ten or more counts. The chain has TRBV28 and TRBJ1-6; TRBD1 might be the D (5 bases). The germline CDR1 and CDR2 sequences are MDHEN and SYDVKM. V dropped 5 bases and J dropped 8 bases, with 22 bases sitting between them. The CDR3 has 17 residues. CDR3 amino acids: CASSVVGVFTEDSPLHF. In DNA, the CDR3 is TGTGCCAGCAGTGTAGTGGGGGTCTTCACGGAGGATTCACCCCTCCACTTT.